This passage covers 4 T cell receptor beta chains from one sample sequenced in a study of blood T cell repertoires in COVID-19. The protocol was immunoSEQ multiplex PCR, while the TCRdb copy is restricted to in-frame clones and leaves out a portion. The profile shows approximately 150,000 clones, about nine tenths of them singletons. Sequencing input: peripheral blood. The receptors here all came from a human donor in a cohort sampled during active COVID-19.

The chain carries TRBV3-1 (or the pseudogene TRBV3-2) and TRBJ2-7, with D uncertain. Trimming pared 1 base from V and 3 bases from J, leaving 10 bases between. Germline CDR1 LGHDT, CDR2 YNNKEL (reference sequence). The CDR3 has 14 amino acids. The CDR3, as DNA: TGTGCCAGCAGCCAAGGTACAGTCCGCTACGAGCAGTACTTC. This gives the protein CASSQGTVRYEQYF.

The gene calls are TRBV10-3 and TRBJ2-3; 14 positions agree with TRBD2. Germline loops: CDR1 ENHRY, CDR2 SYGVKD. The CDR3 totals 19 residues. Trimming removed 8 bases from V and 1 base from J; junction bases left unmatched: 14. The CDR3 spells CAISPGLAGENRGTDTQYF. In nucleotides, the CDR3 is TGTGCCATCTCCCCGGGACTAGCGGGGGAGAATAGAGGCACAGATACGCAGTATTTT.

The chain links TRBV7-8 to TRBJ1-5; D gene ambiguous. The length of the CDR3 is 13 residues. CDR1 is SGHVS, CDR2 FQNEAQ, per germline. Trimming stripped 5 bases from V and 4 bases from J, with 9 bases between. The CDR3 bases are TGTGCCAGCAGCCGTGACATGAATCAGCCCCAGCATTTT. It is translated as CASSRDMNQPQHF.

The chain joins TRBV29-1 to TRBJ2-2; D might be TRBD1 (8 bases). Trimming stripped 6 bases from V and 4 bases from J, with 12 bases between. The CDR3 is made up of 13 amino acids. The germline CDR1 and CDR2 sequences are SQVTM and ANQGSEA. The CDR3: CSVQGGSTGELFF. In DNA, the CDR3 is TGCAGCGTACAGGGGGGGAGCACCGGGGAGCTGTTTTTT.